The T cell receptor beta chain described here comes from a study of T cells expressing NK-cell markers. After re-calling the 5' RACE reads, TCRdb lists one entry per CDR3 protein, DNA absent. The sample data list 350,000 to 500,000 distinct CDR3 sequences. This CDR3 contains 14 residues. This TCR was recovered from a woman between 18 and 69 years old in good health. This sequence joins TRBV12-3 or TRBV12-4 and TRBJ2-1; TCRdb selects TRBD1, and the lack of DNA leaves this call unchecked. Sequencing was performed on blood T cells: a sorted CD56 or NKG2C T cell subset, CD4+ or CD8+ T cells, or bulk PBMC T cells (not recorded which). The CDR3 region is CASSLQDMNNEQFF.